These T cell receptor beta chains were read from a single sample in a study of control samples from healthy donors and cancer patients. TCRdb keeps only in-frame clones here, not all; method: immunoSEQ multiplex PCR. Of 100,000 to 150,000 clones listed, about 95% are singletons. Material for sequencing was blood. The receptors come from a man aged 30 to 45 in good health. CDR3s include the opening cysteine and the closing phenylalanine or tryptophan. The D gene is left open where the match is weak.

D gene: .
J gene: TRBJ1-5
V gene: TRBV6-6
CDR3 protein: CASSSQGANQPQHF
CDR3 DNA: TGTGCCAGCAGTAGTCAGGGCGCCAATCAGCCCCAGCATTTT

D gene: TRBD1
J gene: TRBJ2-1
V gene: TRBV4-3
CDR3 protein: CASSPLRGQGAYNEQFF
CDR3 DNA: TGCGCCAGCAGCCCCCTACGCGGACAGGGGGCATACAATGAGCAGTTCTTC

D gene: TRBD1
J gene: TRBJ1-2
V gene: TRBV18
CDR3 protein: CASSPGQGVAYGYTF
CDR3 DNA: TGTGCCAGCTCACCGGGACAGGGGGTAGCCTATGGCTACACCTTC

D gene: .
J gene: TRBJ1-5
V gene: TRBV12-3/TRBV12-4
CDR3 protein: CASNWGGNQPQHF
CDR3 DNA: TGTGCCAGCAATTGGGGGGGAAATCAGCCCCAGCATTTT

D gene: .
J gene: TRBJ1-6
V gene: TRBV28
CDR3 protein: CASSQWSGISYNSPLHF
CDR3 DNA: TGTGCCAGCAGCCAGTGGAGCGGCATCTCCTATAATTCACCCCTCCACTTT

D gene: .
J gene: TRBJ2-2
V gene: TRBV19
CDR3 protein: CASSIRRGGELFF
CDR3 DNA: TGTGCCAGTAGTATTCGGCGGGGCGGGGAGCTGTTTTTT

D gene: .
J gene: TRBJ1-5
V gene: TRBV4-3
CDR3 protein: CASSQDGGNQPQHF
CDR3 DNA: TGCGCCAGCAGCCAAGACGGTGGTAATCAGCCCCAGCATTTT

D gene: TRBD1
J gene: TRBJ2-7
V gene: TRBV19
CDR3 protein: CASSMTGGGYEQYF
CDR3 DNA: TGTGCCAGTAGTATGACAGGGGGCGGCTACGAGCAGTACTTC

D gene: .
J gene: TRBJ1-6
V gene: TRBV3-1/TRBV3-2
CDR3 protein: CASSQDSIQGTSPLHF
CDR3 DNA: TGTGCCAGCAGCCAAGATAGCATCCAGGGAACATCACCCCTCCACTTT

D gene: .
J gene: TRBJ1-4
V gene: TRBV5-6
CDR3 protein: CASSFRGNSEKLFF
CDR3 DNA: TGTGCCAGCAGCTTCAGGGGCAACTCTGAAAAACTGTTTTTT

D gene: TRBD2
J gene: TRBJ2-1
V gene: TRBV11-2
CDR3 protein: CASSVYGTSNEQFF
CDR3 DNA: TGTGCCAGCAGCGTCTACGGGACTAGCAATGAGCAGTTCTTC

D gene: .
J gene: TRBJ2-1
V gene: TRBV11-1
CDR3 protein: CASIHRARYHEQFF
CDR3 DNA: TGTGCCAGCATCCATCGGGCGCGATATCATGAGCAGTTCTTC

D gene: .
J gene: TRBJ2-7
V gene: TRBV28
CDR3 protein: CASSSSDRTYEQYF
CDR3 DNA: TGTGCCAGCAGTTCCTCGGACAGAACCTACGAGCAGTACTTC

D gene: .
J gene: TRBJ1-5
V gene: TRBV9
CDR3 protein: CASSVEGNSNQPQHF
CDR3 DNA: TGTGCCAGCAGCGTAGAGGGTAATAGCAATCAGCCCCAGCATTTT

D gene: .
J gene: TRBJ1-5
V gene: TRBV4-2
CDR3 protein: CASSQDFPLRGGQPQHF
CDR3 DNA: TGTGCCAGCAGCCAAGATTTCCCCTTACGGGGGGGACAGCCCCAGCATTTT

D gene: .
J gene: TRBJ1-1
V gene: TRBV6-4
CDR3 protein: CASSDSAGNTEAFF
CDR3 DNA: TGTGCCAGCAGTGACTCGGCAGGGAACACTGAAGCTTTCTTT

D gene: .
J gene: TRBJ1-1
V gene: TRBV28
CDR3 protein: CASTLGGTEAFF
CDR3 DNA: TGTGCCAGCACCCTGGGGGGCACTGAAGCTTTCTTT

D gene: TRBD2
J gene: TRBJ2-3
V gene: TRBV9
CDR3 protein: CASSAGTSETSDTQYF
CDR3 DNA: TGTGCCAGCAGCGCCGGGACTAGCGAAACTTCTGATACGCAGTATTTT

D gene: .
J gene: TRBJ1-5
V gene: TRBV25-1
CDR3 protein: CASSEGSGNQPQHF
CDR3 DNA: TGTGCCAGCAGTGAGGGGAGTGGCAATCAGCCCCAGCATTTT

D gene: .
J gene: TRBJ2-5
V gene: TRBV6-2/TRBV6-3
CDR3 protein: CASSYVGFETQYF
CDR3 DNA: TGTGCCAGCAGTTACGTGGGTTTCGAGACCCAGTACTTC

D gene: .
J gene: TRBJ2-1
V gene: TRBV18
CDR3 protein: CASSPNRGPLPASPPAVYNEQFF
CDR3 DNA: TGTGCCAGCTCACCTAACCGGGGCCCCCTCCCCGCTAGTCCTCCGGCTGTTTACAATGAGCAGTTCTTC

D gene: .
J gene: TRBJ2-5
V gene: TRBV30
CDR3 protein: CAWGIEGYQETQYF
CDR3 DNA: TGTGCCTGGGGAATAGAGGGGTACCAAGAGACCCAGTACTTC

D gene: .
J gene: TRBJ2-3
V gene: TRBV19
CDR3 protein: CASGDTSDTQYF
CDR3 DNA: TGTGCCAGTGGGGATACCTCAGATACGCAGTATTTT